The sequence of this T cell receptor beta chain was determined in a study of T-cell reconstitution after alpha-beta-depleted transplantation in children. Germline CDR1 reads SGHRS; CDR2 reads YFSETQ. V lost 0 bases, J lost 0 bases, and 10 bases lay in between. This CDR3 contains 17 residues. Unique molecular identifiers were incorporated during preparation of the TCRbeta library. Each CDR3 protein is one row after TCRdb ran MiXCR on the PCR reads. The table includes 600,000 to 700,000 distinct CDR3 sequences, approximately 15% detected once. The chain is built from TRBV5-1 and TRBJ1-6; D is undetermined. The clonotype was recovered from a human donor who donated a stem cell graft to a child with acute myeloid leukemia. This sample comprised PBMCs from the stem cell graft donor, obtained from the stem cell graft. The CDR3 bases are TGCGCCAGCAGCTTGGGGCAATCGAGCTCCTATAATTCACCCCTCCACTTT. Residues: CASSLGQSSSYNSPLHF.